The 29 T cell receptor beta chains below were found in one sample sequenced in a study of blood T cell repertoires in COVID-19. The data were produced by immunoSEQ multiplex PCR, yet TCRdb's version contains in-frame clones alone and is incomplete. The sample lists some 260,000 clones, about 81% occurring once. Input material: PBMCs or T cells enriched from blood (not recorded which). The receptors come from a young man with acute COVID-19.

J is TRBJ2-1 and V is TRBV6-5; 8 bases are a match to TRBD1. The ends lost 7 bases at V and 2 bases at J; junction bases unmatched: 7. Germline V gene data show CDR1 as MNHEY and CDR2 as SVGAGI. The CDR3 length is 15 residues. The CDR3 sequence: CASKTDRGTYNEQFF. The CDR3 nucleotides are TGTGCCAGCAAGACTGACAGGGGCACCTACAATGAGCAGTTCTTC.

This sequence joins TRBV4-1 and TRBJ2-1; a weak D match, TRBD1 (6 bases). This CDR3 contains 16 residues. V lost 4 bases to trimming and J lost 5 bases, with 18 bases between them. Germline assignment: CDR1 MGHRA and CDR2 YSYEKL. CDR3 sequence (DNA): TGCGCCAGCAGCCGACAATCACAGGGTATAGACAATGAGCAGTTCTTC. Protein sequence: CASSRQSQGIDNEQFF.

V usage is TRBV15 and J usage is TRBJ1-2, with D uncertain. V dropped 1 base and J dropped 4 bases, with 7 bases sitting between them. The CDR3 contains 13 residues. Germline-derived CDR1 and CDR2 are LNHNV and YYDKDF (reference sequence). The DNA of the CDR3 is TGTGCCACCAGCAGAGGAGTCCTCTATGGCTACACCTTC. This gives the protein CATSRGVLYGYTF.

The chain has TRBV3-1 (or the pseudogene TRBV3-2) and TRBJ2-7; 10 bases map to TRBD1. Germline V lookup: CDR1 LGHDT, CDR2 YNNKEL (reference sequence). The junction had 12 bases not matched to a gene; V was cut back by 4 bases and J by 3 bases. The length of the CDR3 is 17 residues. The CDR3 bases are TGTGCCAGCAGCCCCGACGTGGGACAGGGGTGGTTCTACGAGCAGTACGTC. Its translation: CASSPDVGQGWFYEQYV.

The J gene is TRBJ1-2, the V gene TRBV30, with 10 bases aligning to TRBD1. The V gene's germline CDR1 is GTSNPN and CDR2 SVGIG (reference sequence). Trimming cost V 0 bases and J 7 bases; bases outside gene matches: 2. The CDR3 contains 13 residues. In DNA form, the CDR3 reads TGTGCCTGGAGTGTAGGGGACAGGGGTGGCTACACCTTC. Translation: CAWSVGDRGGYTF.

The chain employs TRBV3-1 (or the pseudogene TRBV3-2) and TRBJ1-4; D remains ambiguous. CDR3 length equals 16 residues. The germline V gene encodes CDR1 LGHDT and CDR2 YNNKEL (reference sequence). V was clipped by 0 bases and J by 0 bases, with 8 bases between them. CDR3 nucleotides: TGTGCCAGCAGCCAAGATCTCCTATCAACTAATGAAAAACTGTTTTTT. Translation: CASSQDLLSTNEKLFF.

The chain has TRBV5-5 and TRBJ2-1; a possible D gene is TRBD1 (5 bases). The V end was cut by 1 base, the J end by 8 bases, with 19 bases between. CDR1 is SGHKS, CDR2 YYEKEE, per germline (reference sequence). CDR3 length: 16 residues. The CDR3 region is CASSLFPDTLRDEQFF. CDR3 coding DNA: TGTGCCAGCAGCTTGTTTCCCGACACCCTCAGGGATGAGCAGTTCTTC. Full variable domain (missing parts from reference TRBV5-5 and TRBJ2-1): DAGVTQSPTHLIKTRGQQVTLRCSPISGHKSVSWYQQVLGQGPQFIFQYYEKEERGRGNFPDRFSARQFPNYSSELNVNALLLGDSALYLCASSLFPDTLRDEQFFGPGTRLTVL.

V gene TRBV4-3 combines with J gene TRBJ2-2, with a possible D match to TRBD2 (5 bases). V gave up 0 bases and J gave up 7 bases, with 21 bases separating them. There are 18 residues in the CDR3. In germline, CDR1 is LGHNA, CDR2 YSLEER. The DNA for the CDR3 is TGCGCCAGCAGCCAAGACCTCAACGAGGGCGGATTCGTCGGGGAGCTGTTTTTT. Translation gives CASSQDLNEGGFVGELFF.

The V gene is TRBV28, the J gene TRBJ1-5, with 7 bases matching TRBD1. Per the germline V gene, CDR1 is MDHEN and CDR2 is SYDVKM. CDR3 size: 13 residues. After removal of 5 bases from V and 6 bases from J, the junction contained 4 bases not matched to a gene. The CDR3 sequence: CASSLDRVQPQHF. As DNA, the CDR3 is TGTGCCAGCAGTCTCGACAGGGTTCAGCCCCAGCATTTT.

The chain joins TRBV6-2 or TRBV6-3 to TRBJ2-1; weak D call: TRBD2 (6 bases). With 0 bases removed from V and 9 bases from J, the gap between germline ends came to 12 bases. This CDR3 spans 14 amino acids. Germline V gene lookup returns CDR1 MNHEY and CDR2 SVGEGT. The CDR3 DNA sequence: TGTGCCAGCAGTTACTCGCCCGTCGGGAGTGAGCAGTTCTTC. Amino acid sequence: CASSYSPVGSEQFF.

This chain joins TRBV28 and TRBJ1-1, with D possibly being TRBD1 (5 bases). Per germline, CDR1 MDHEN and CDR2 SYDVKM. The CDR3 loop spans 14 amino acids. Trimming stripped 4 bases from V and 1 base from J, with 10 bases between. CDR3 sequence (DNA): TGTGCCAGCAGTTCCGGGGGAGAGAACACTGAAGCTTTCTTT. It yields the protein CASSSGGENTEAFF.

CDR3: CASSTTAGRSPLHF. CDR3 sequence (DNA): TGTGCCAGCAGCACGACCGCAGGGCGTTCACCCCTCCACTTT. The chain is built from TRBV7-9 and TRBJ1-6, with D perhaps matching TRBD1 (5 bases). The CDR3 runs 14 residues. Trimming left V 5 bases short and J 9 bases short, with 14 bases between. The germline V gene encodes CDR1 SEHNR and CDR2 FQNEAQ (reference sequence).

The rearrangement uses TRBV7-2 and TRBJ1-2; D is perhaps TRBD1 (5 bases). V lost 1 base to trimming and J lost 9 bases, with 18 bases between them. Germline V lookup: CDR1 SGHTA, CDR2 FQGNSA. This CDR3 has 15 amino acids. The CDR3 DNA follows: TGTGCCAGCAGCTTAGATGGGCAGGGAATATGGAGCTACACCTTC. Its translation is CASSLDGQGIWSYTF.

The chain carries TRBV4-3 and TRBJ2-1; D possibly corresponds to TRBD2 (6 bases). Germline V lookup: CDR1 LGHNA, CDR2 YSLEER. V lost 3 bases to trimming and J lost 5 bases, with 17 bases between them. CDR3 length: 16 residues. Written as DNA, the CDR3 is TGCGCCAGCAGCCAGGGCTTGGTAGCGGTAAACAATGAGCAGTTCTTC. This encodes CASSQGLVAVNNEQFF.

The rearrangement joins TRBV28 to TRBJ2-2; TRBD1 matches 7 bases. Trimming at V came to 3 bases and at J to 1 base, leaving 2 bases not matched to a gene. The germline CDR1 and CDR2 sequences are MDHEN and SYDVKM. The CDR3 contains 15 residues. CDR3 in DNA: TGTGCCAGCAGTTTTCGGGACAGGAACACCGGGGAGCTGTTTTTT. Its translation is CASSFRDRNTGELFF.

This chain joins TRBV11-1 and TRBJ2-2; D is possibly TRBD1 (5 bases). With 5 bases removed from V and 1 base from J, the gap between germline ends came to 5 bases. In germline, CDR1 is SGHAT, CDR2 FQDESV (reference sequence). This CDR3 is built from 13 residues. In DNA form, the CDR3 reads TGTGCCAGCAGCAGGGGGAACACCGGGGAGCTGTTTTTT. It is translated as CASSRGNTGELFF.

J is TRBJ1-4 and V is TRBV28; possibly TRBD1 for D (5 bases). Per the germline V gene, CDR1 is MDHEN and CDR2 is SYDVKM. The CDR3 length is 13 residues. The ends were cut back, 10 bases at V and 5 bases at J, with 14 bases in the middle. The CDR3 DNA reads as TGTGCCACGGGGGGGTTGGAGAATGAAAAACTGTTTTTT. As protein: CATGGLENEKLFF. The full variable domain, its missing parts supplied by reference TRBV28 and TRBJ1-4, is DVKVTQSSRYLVKRTGEKVFLECVQDMDHENMFWYRQDPGLGLRLIYFSYDVKMKEKGDIPEGYSVSREKKERFSLILESASTNQTSMYLCATGGLENEKLFFGSGTQLSVL.

J is TRBJ1-2 and V is TRBV7-8; TRBD1 agrees at 7 bases. The trim removed 3 bases at V and 7 bases at J, leaving 11 bases unmatched. Germline V gene lookup returns CDR1 SGHVS and CDR2 FQNEAQ. The CDR3 runs to 15 residues. This chain's CDR3 is CASSFEEQGTGGYTF. DNA for the CDR3: TGTGCCAGCAGCTTCGAGGAACAGGGGACGGGTGGCTACACCTTC.

The J gene is TRBJ2-3, the V gene TRBV7-6; 10 bases fit TRBD2. With V trimmed by 1 base and J by 3 bases, 4 bases remained unmatched. The CDR3 loop spans 16 amino acids. Germline CDR1 and CDR2: SGHVS and FNYEAQ. This CDR3 is CASSLESSGSTDTQYF. CDR3 coding DNA: TGTGCCAGCAGCTTAGAGTCTAGCGGGAGTACAGATACGCAGTATTTT.

CDR3 amino acids: CASSTGHLGIGNTIYF. The CDR3, as DNA: TGTGCCAGCAGCACCGGACATCTCGGAATTGGAAACACCATATATTTT. This chain uses TRBV11-3 with TRBJ1-3, with TRBD1 as a possible D gene (5 bases). Trimming left V 5 bases short and J 3 bases short, with 17 bases between. Per the germline V gene, CDR1 is SGHNT and CDR2 is YENEEA. The CDR3 runs to 16 residues.

The chain couples TRBV2 to TRBJ1-1, with TRBD1 matching over 7 bases. The CDR3 is made up of 14 amino acids. Germline CDR1 reads SNHLY; CDR2 reads FYNNEI. After removal of 7 bases from V and 5 bases from J, the junction contained 10 bases not matched to a gene. CDR3 bases: TGTGCCAGCACTGAGACCAGGGGGAGAACTGAAGCTTTCTTT. Translated: CASTETRGRTEAFF.

The rearrangement uses TRBV10-3 and TRBJ2-7; D is possibly TRBD1 (5 bases). V was trimmed by 3 bases and J by 3 bases, leaving 9 bases between them. Germline lookup yields CDR1 ENHRY and CDR2 SYGVKD. The CDR3 loop spans 13 amino acids. The CDR3 spells CAISEGVGYEQYV. The DNA for the CDR3 is TGTGCCATCAGTGAAGGGGTGGGCTACGAGCAGTACGTC.

V usage is TRBV18 and J usage is TRBJ1-6; D might be TRBD1 (5 bases). The CDR3 length is 15 residues. Between the trimmed V and J ends, which lost 3 bases and 7 bases, there was a span of 13 bases. CDR1 is KGHSH, CDR2 LQKENI, per germline. CDR3 DNA: TGTGCCAGCTCACCCGGGACTTTGAAAAATTCACCCCTCCACTTT. The encoded protein is CASSPGTLKNSPLHF.

The rearrangement links TRBV19 to TRBJ2-1; TRBD1 matches 10 bases. The CDR3 sequence is 16 residues long. Germline V gene lookup returns CDR1 LNHDA and CDR2 SQIVND (reference sequence). V lost 3 bases, J lost 8 bases, and 10 bases stayed unmatched. The CDR3 region is CASSIAGTGVKDEQFF. In DNA, the CDR3 is TGTGCCAGTAGTATCGCCGGGACAGGGGTTAAGGATGAGCAGTTCTTC.

This clone was counted a single time. The chain employs TRBV3-1 (or the pseudogene TRBV3-2) and TRBJ1-5; weak D call: TRBD1 (6 bases). CDR1 and CDR2 (germline): LGHDT, YNNKEL (reference sequence). V was pared by 4 bases and J by 4 bases, with 11 bases between. The CDR3 is 14 amino acids. The CDR3 loop is CASSPDSKNQPQHF. The CDR3 DNA reads as TGTGCCAGCAGCCCGGACAGCAAAAATCAGCCCCAGCATTTT.

The chain employs TRBV6-4 and TRBJ2-2; 9 nucleotides agree with TRBD2. Germline CDR1 MRHNA, CDR2 SNTAGT. The CDR3 is 15 amino acids. With V trimmed by 3 bases and J by 5 bases, 4 bases remained unmatched. As DNA, the CDR3 is TGTGCCAGCAGTGAAGCGAGCGGGAGGACCGGGGAGCTGTTTTTT. This encodes CASSEASGRTGELFF.

The rearrangement links TRBV19 to TRBJ1-1; a weak D match, TRBD1 (5 bases). The CDR3 has 14 residues. The germline gives CDR1 LNHDA, CDR2 SQIVND (reference sequence). V lost 2 bases and J 3 bases, leaving 10 bases between the germline ends. The CDR3 protein is CASSIWEGHTEAFF. For the CDR3, the DNA is TGTGCCAGTAGTATATGGGAGGGGCACACTGAAGCTTTCTTT.

This chain connects TRBV19 to TRBJ1-5; 12 bases are a match to TRBD1. The CDR3 consists of 16 residues. J gave up 5 bases and V 3 bases, and 5 bases lay outside the gene matches. Per germline, CDR1 LNHDA and CDR2 SQIVND (reference sequence). As DNA, the CDR3 is TGTGCCAGTAGTATGGGGACAGGGGGCTCGTATCAGCCCCAGCATTTT. Its protein is CASSMGTGGSYQPQHF.

This sequence joins TRBV10-1 and TRBJ1-1; D is undetermined. The CDR3 loop spans 14 amino acids. The germline CDR1 and CDR2 sequences are WNHNN and SYGVQD (reference sequence). The V end was cut by 0 bases, the J end by 1 base, with 6 bases between. CDR3 in amino acids: CASSESPGNTEAFF. CDR3 sequence (DNA): TGCGCCAGCAGTGAGTCCCCAGGGAACACTGAAGCTTTCTTT.